A single sample is the source of the 27 T cell receptor beta chains below, sequenced in a study of blood T cell repertoires in COVID-19. Using immunoSEQ multiplex PCR, the repertoire was profiled, and TCRdb retains in-frame clones only, with some absent. This sample has a few hundred thousand clones, with approximately 84% found just once. Sequences were obtained from PBMCs or T cells enriched from blood (not recorded which). The receptors shown here come from a man aged 50 or older who had recovered from COVID-19.

The chain uses TRBV12-3 or TRBV12-4 and TRBJ1-5, with D unresolved. The CDR3 length is 13 residues. The V gene lost 2 bases and the J gene lost 9 bases, with 11 bases spanning the gap. In nucleotides, the CDR3 is TGTGCCAGCAGTTTAAGCACCAAACGGCCCCAGCATTTT. Its protein is CASSLSTKRPQHF.

The CDR3 region is CASSAGQGRAFF. The CDR3 bases are TGTGCCAGCAGCGCCGGGCAGGGTAGAGCTTTCTTT. The gene calls are TRBV11-2 and TRBJ1-1, with a tentative D call TRBD1 (5 bases). The V and J ends lost 5 bases and 10 bases respectively, with 14 bases between them. The CDR3 contains 12 residues. The V gene's germline CDR1 is SGHAT and CDR2 FQNNGV. Full variable domain (rest looked up from reference TRBV11-2 and TRBJ1-1): EAGVAQSPRYKIIEKRQSVAFWCNPISGHATLYWYQQILGQGPKLLIQFQNNGVVDDSQLPKDRFSAERLKGVDSTLKIQPAKLEDSAVYLCASSAGQGRAFFGQGTRLTVV.

The genes are TRBV19 and TRBJ1-4; D is perhaps TRBD1 (6 bases). This CDR3 is 16 amino acids long. The germline V gene has CDR1 LNHDA and CDR2 SQIVND (reference sequence). Trimming shortened V by 8 bases and J by 2 bases, and 18 bases separated the two germline ends. CDR3 residues: CASSVGQGFTNEKLFF. CDR3 bases: TGTGCCAGTTCGGTGGGGCAGGGGTTCACTAATGAAAAACTGTTTTTT.

This clone has a handful of counts. One end of the junction fails to match germline, which may point to a read error. The rearrangement uses TRBV6-5 and TRBJ1-3; TRBD1 aligns across 10 bases. CDR1 and CDR2 from the germline V gene are MNHEY and SVGAGI. The CDR3 has 15 residues. CDR3 nucleotide sequence: TGTGCCAGCAGCTTCACCGGGAGACAGGGGGCTTTTAATCGTTTT. The encoded protein is CASSFTGRQGAFNRF.

The rearrangement links TRBV4-2 to TRBJ2-5, with TRBD1 matching 11 bases. Per germline, CDR1 LGHNA and CDR2 YNFKEQ. V was pared by 4 bases and J by 7 bases, with 2 bases of the junction left unmatched. This CDR3 is 13 amino acids long. CDR3 sequence: CASSPGQGGTQYF. In nucleotides, the CDR3 is TGTGCCAGCAGCCCGGGACAGGGGGGGACCCAGTACTTC.

The rearrangement joins TRBV9 to TRBJ2-1; 9 bases line up with TRBD2. V was pared by 2 bases and J by 1 base, with 7 bases of the junction left unmatched. Per germline, CDR1 SGDLS and CDR2 YYNGEE. The CDR3 is 17 amino acids. In nucleotides, the CDR3 is TGTGCCAGCAGCGTTGTAGCGGGAGCGGGGTCCTACAATGAGCAGTTCTTC. It translates to CASSVVAGAGSYNEQFF.

The rearrangement uses TRBV19 and TRBJ2-1; TRBD2 matches 10 bases. The V and J ends lost 10 bases and 0 bases, in that order; junction bases with no gene match: 6. The length of the CDR3 is 15 residues. From germline, CDR1 is LNHDA and CDR2 SQIVND (reference sequence). The CDR3 is CATAAGGSSYNEQFF. CDR3 DNA: TGTGCCACCGCAGCGGGAGGGAGCTCCTACAATGAGCAGTTCTTC.

The chain is built from TRBV27 and TRBJ2-7, with a weak D call TRBD1 (6 bases). CDR1 and CDR2 from the germline V gene are MNHEY and SMNVEV (reference sequence). This CDR3 is built from 14 residues. V dropped 3 bases and J dropped 3 bases, with 12 bases sitting between them. CDR3 in DNA: TGTGCCAGCAGTTTCTCCCGGGACAACTACGAGCAGTACTTC. Protein sequence: CASSFSRDNYEQYF.

J is TRBJ1-2 and V is TRBV7-9, with a tentative D call TRBD1 (5 bases). Germline-derived CDR1 and CDR2 are SEHNR and FQNEAQ (reference sequence). The V gene lost 5 bases and the J gene lost 5 bases, with 12 bases spanning the gap. CDR3 length: 13 residues. This CDR3 is CASSPTEVYGYTF. The CDR3 DNA reads as TGTGCCAGCAGCCCGACAGAAGTATATGGCTACACCTTC.

Worth noting for this clone: Other DNA variants within this sample encode the same CDR3. The chain uses TRBV6-2 or TRBV6-3 and TRBJ1-3; D unclear. The V and J ends lost 2 bases and 4 bases respectively, with 9 bases between them. Per germline, CDR1 MNHEY and CDR2 SVGEGT. This CDR3 comprises 14 residues. This CDR3 is CASSYGGSGNTIYF. CDR3 coding DNA: TGTGCCAGCAGTTACGGAGGATCGGGAAACACCATATATTTT.

This chain uses TRBV24-1 with TRBJ2-1; the D is unclear. From germline, CDR1 is KGHDR and CDR2 SFDVKD. V was trimmed by 1 base and J by 2 bases, leaving 8 bases between them. The CDR3 has 15 residues. As DNA, the CDR3 is TGTGCCACCAGTGATTTACGGCGGACCTACAATGAGCAGTTCTTC. This encodes CATSDLRRTYNEQFF.

The rearrangement joins TRBV5-4 to TRBJ1-1; D unresolved. V lost 3 bases to trimming and J lost 5 bases, with 20 bases between them. The CDR3 extends over 16 amino acids. Germline CDR1 SGHNT, CDR2 YYREEE (reference sequence). CDR3 in amino acids: CASSSPTRREGTEAFF. CDR3 in DNA: TGTGCCAGCAGCTCCCCGACACGGCGGGAGGGAACTGAAGCTTTCTTT. Supplemented by reference TRBV5-4 and TRBJ1-1, the full variable domain reads ETGVTQSPTHLIKTRGQQVTLRCSSQSGHNTVSWYQQALGQGPQFIFQYYREEENGRGNFPPRFSGLQFPNYSSELNVNALELDDSALYLCASSSPTRREGTEAFFGQGTRLTVV.

V gene TRBV15 combines with J gene TRBJ1-5; D is perhaps TRBD1 (5 bases). This CDR3 is built from 15 residues. The germline gives CDR1 LNHNV, CDR2 YYDKDF (reference sequence). The V gene lost 1 base and the J gene lost 3 bases, with 10 bases spanning the gap. The CDR3 region has the DNA TGTGCCACCAGCAGAGGCAGGGTACTCAATCAGCCCCAGCATTTT. This sequence encodes CATSRGRVLNQPQHF. Using reference TRBV15 and TRBJ1-5 for the parts outside the CDR3, the full variable domain is DAMVIQNPRYQVTQFGKPVTLSCSQTLNHNVMYWYQQKSSQAPKLLFHYYDKDFNNEADTPDNFQSRRPNTSFCFLDIRSPGLGDTAMYLCATSRGRVLNQPQHFGDGTRLSIL.

This rearrangement joins TRBV4-2 to TRBJ1-1; D is uncertain. CDR3 length equals 16 residues. Looked up from germline, CDR1 is LGHNA and CDR2 is YNFKEQ. V lost 1 base and J 4 bases, leaving 16 bases between the germline ends. CDR3 protein: CASSQGENPTFTEAFF. As DNA, the CDR3 is TGTGCCAGCAGCCAAGGGGAGAACCCGACTTTCACTGAAGCTTTCTTT.

This clone was counted once. Its ends do not fully match the called genes, so a read error is possible. The genes are TRBV7-7 and TRBJ2-7; 11 bases align to TRBD1. The CDR3 spans 15 residues. Germline CDR1 is SSHAT and CDR2 is FNYEAQ (reference sequence). CDR3 coding DNA: TGTGCTAGCAGCCCCGGTGGACAGGGGGCTATGAAGCAGTACTTC. This codes for CASSPGGQGAMKQYF.

V and J are TRBV7-8 and TRBJ1-2; D is uncertain. This CDR3 region has 15 residues. In germline, CDR1 is SGHVS, CDR2 FQNEAQ. With 0 bases removed from V and 8 bases from J, the gap between germline ends came to 16 bases. DNA of the CDR3: TGTGCCAGCAGCTTAGCGGGCCGGGAATTTGAAGGCTACACCTTC. Translating gives CASSLAGREFEGYTF.

This chain links TRBV12-5 with TRBJ2-7, with 10 nucleotides matching TRBD1. This CDR3 has 15 residues. Germline loops: CDR1 LGHNT, CDR2 FRNRAP. V shed 3 bases and J 6 bases; nucleotides not matched to a gene: 8. In DNA, the CDR3 is TGTGCTAGTGGTTTACACCGGGACAGGGGCTCCGAGCAGTACTTC. Its translation is CASGLHRDRGSEQYF.

The chain carries TRBV6-2 or TRBV6-3 and TRBJ2-1; a possible D gene is TRBD1 (5 bases). The CDR3 extends over 15 amino acids. In germline, CDR1 is MNHEY, CDR2 SVGEGT. V was cut by 0 bases and J by 7 bases, with 13 bases left in between. The CDR3 bases are TGTGCCAGCAGTTACTCAGGGGTCCAAGGGAATGAGCAGTTCTTC. It is translated as CASSYSGVQGNEQFF.

V gene TRBV7-9 combines with J gene TRBJ2-2; no definite D call. CDR1 and CDR2 (germline): SEHNR, FQNEAQ (reference sequence). V was shortened by 5 bases and J by 6 bases, with 10 bases between the two germline ends. The CDR3 totals 13 residues. For the CDR3, the DNA is TGTGCCAGCAGCCCCCAATTTGCCGGGGAGCTGTTTTTT. Protein sequence: CASSPQFAGELFF.

The CDR3 reads CASSQPRVTGGNEQYF. Written as DNA, the CDR3 is TGTGCCAGCAGCCAACCTAGGGTGACAGGAGGAAATGAGCAGTACTTC. The genes are TRBV3-1 (or the pseudogene TRBV3-2) and TRBJ2-7; TRBD1 might be the D (6 bases). Germline assignment: CDR1 LGHDT and CDR2 YNNKEL (reference sequence). V dropped 2 bases and J dropped 7 bases, with 21 bases sitting between them. This CDR3 is 16 amino acids long.

The rearrangement links TRBV7-8 to TRBJ1-1; 12 bases map to TRBD1. V dropped 6 bases and J dropped 4; count of bases not matched to a gene: 12. CDR1 is SGHVS, CDR2 FQNEAQ, per germline. This CDR3 is built from 17 residues. Written as DNA, the CDR3 is TGTGCCAGCAGGAACCGGGACAGGGGGCGCGGTGGCACTGAAGCTTTCTTT. As protein: CASRNRDRGRGGTEAFF.

There are a few counts of this clone. The chain has TRBV12-3 or TRBV12-4 and TRBJ1-1; 10 bases are shared with TRBD1. The CDR3 has 13 amino acids. J lost 6 bases, V lost 6 bases, and 4 bases had no gene match. The CDR3 DNA reads as TGTGCCAGCAGGGGACAGGGGAGGGCTGAAGCTTTCTTT. As protein: CASRGQGRAEAFF.

This clone has only one observation. This CDR3 is CASSPTSGQETQYF. In nucleotides, the CDR3 is TGTGCCAGCAGCCCGACTAGCGGGCAAGAGACCCAGTACTTC. The chain employs TRBV4-2 and TRBJ2-5, with 10 nucleotides matching TRBD2. Trimming removed 4 bases from V and 2 bases from J; junction bases left unmatched: 1. Germline V lookup: CDR1 LGHNA, CDR2 YNFKEQ. The CDR3 extends over 14 amino acids.

In its sample, this clone was seen a few times. This chain connects TRBV18 to TRBJ2-5, with D perhaps matching TRBD2 (6 bases). Germline assignment: CDR1 KGHSH and CDR2 LQKENI. V lost 5 bases and J lost 2, with 18 bases in between. This CDR3 is built from 16 residues. The CDR3 sequence is CASSGGQGRFQETQYF. CDR3 nucleotide sequence: TGTGCCAGCTCAGGAGGGCAGGGTCGATTTCAAGAGACCCAGTACTTC.

The chain is built from TRBV19 and TRBJ1-2; TRBD1 matches 10 bases. Germline CDR1 reads LNHDA; CDR2 reads SQIVND (reference sequence). This CDR3 comprises 16 residues. The junction had 12 bases not matched to a gene; V was cut back by 6 bases and J by 5 bases. DNA of the CDR3: TGTGCCAGTAGCCCCACGGGGACAGGGGTTGGGTATGGCTACACCTTC. Its protein product is CASSPTGTGVGYGYTF.

The chain uses TRBV10-3 and TRBJ1-5; 7 bases fit TRBD1. Trimming cost V 8 bases and J 1 base; bases outside gene matches: 5. Germline V CDR1 and CDR2: ENHRY, SYGVKD. The CDR3 extends over 14 amino acids. CDR3 DNA: TGTGCCATCGCCGACAGGGTCAGCAATCAGCCCCAGCATTTT. Residues: CAIADRVSNQPQHF.

This clone has just a few counts. V usage is TRBV19 and J usage is TRBJ2-7, with D tentatively TRBD2 (5 bases). The CDR3 totals 14 residues. Trimming pared 5 bases from V and 0 bases from J, leaving 11 bases between. Germline CDR1 reads LNHDA; CDR2 reads SQIVND (reference sequence). The chain's CDR3 is CASSPVSDSYEQYF. CDR3 nucleotides: TGTGCCAGTAGTCCGGTTAGCGACTCCTACGAGCAGTACTTC.